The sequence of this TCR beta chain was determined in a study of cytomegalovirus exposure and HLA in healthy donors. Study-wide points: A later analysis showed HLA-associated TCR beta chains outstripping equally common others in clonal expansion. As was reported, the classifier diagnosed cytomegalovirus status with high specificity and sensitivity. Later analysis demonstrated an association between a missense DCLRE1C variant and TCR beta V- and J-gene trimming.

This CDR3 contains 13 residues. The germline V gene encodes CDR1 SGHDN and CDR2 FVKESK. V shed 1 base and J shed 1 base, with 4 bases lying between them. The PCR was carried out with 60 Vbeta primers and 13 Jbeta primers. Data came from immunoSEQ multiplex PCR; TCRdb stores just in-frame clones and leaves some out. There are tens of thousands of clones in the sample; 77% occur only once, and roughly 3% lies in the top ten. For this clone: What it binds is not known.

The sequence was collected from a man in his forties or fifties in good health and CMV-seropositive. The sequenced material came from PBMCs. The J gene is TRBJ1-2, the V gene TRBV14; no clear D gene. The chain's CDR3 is CASSQAINYGYTF. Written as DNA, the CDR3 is TGTGCCAGCAGCCAAGCAATTAACTATGGCTACACCTTC.